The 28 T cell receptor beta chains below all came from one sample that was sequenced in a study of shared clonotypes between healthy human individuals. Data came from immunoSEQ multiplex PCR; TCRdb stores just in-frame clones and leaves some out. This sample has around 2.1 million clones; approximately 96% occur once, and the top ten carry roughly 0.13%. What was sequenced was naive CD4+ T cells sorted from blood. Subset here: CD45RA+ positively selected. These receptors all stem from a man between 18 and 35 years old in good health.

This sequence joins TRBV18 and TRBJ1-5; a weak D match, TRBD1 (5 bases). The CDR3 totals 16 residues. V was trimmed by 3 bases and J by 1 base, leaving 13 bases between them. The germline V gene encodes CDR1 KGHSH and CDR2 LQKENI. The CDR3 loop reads CASSPEREGSNQPQHF. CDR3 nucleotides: TGTGCCAGCTCACCTGAGCGGGAGGGGAGCAATCAGCCCCAGCATTTT.

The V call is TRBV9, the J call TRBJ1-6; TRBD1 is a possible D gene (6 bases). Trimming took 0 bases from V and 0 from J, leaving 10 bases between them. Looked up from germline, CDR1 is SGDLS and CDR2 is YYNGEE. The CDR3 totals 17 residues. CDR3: CASSVDQGSSYNSPLHF. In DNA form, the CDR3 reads TGTGCCAGCAGCGTAGATCAGGGGAGCTCCTATAATTCACCCCTCCACTTT.

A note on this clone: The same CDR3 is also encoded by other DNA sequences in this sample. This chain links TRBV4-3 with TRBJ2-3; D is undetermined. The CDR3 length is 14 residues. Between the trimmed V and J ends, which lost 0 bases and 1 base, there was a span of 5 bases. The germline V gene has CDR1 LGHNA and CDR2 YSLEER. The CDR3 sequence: CASSQDAGTDTQYF. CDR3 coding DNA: TGCGCCAGCAGCCAAGATGCCGGCACAGATACGCAGTATTTT.

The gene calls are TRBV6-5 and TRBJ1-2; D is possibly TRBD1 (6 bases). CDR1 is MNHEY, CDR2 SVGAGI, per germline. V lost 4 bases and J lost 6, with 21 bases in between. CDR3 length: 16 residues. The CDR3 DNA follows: TGTGCCAGCAGTTCGCACTCTCAGGGGATCGGTGATGGCTACACCTTC. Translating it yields CASSSHSQGIGDGYTF.

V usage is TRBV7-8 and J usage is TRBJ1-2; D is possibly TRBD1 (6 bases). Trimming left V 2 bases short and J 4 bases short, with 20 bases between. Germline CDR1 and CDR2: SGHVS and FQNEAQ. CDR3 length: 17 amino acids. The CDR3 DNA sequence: TGTGCCAGCAGCTTACAGACAGGAGCCACGCTAGGCTATGGCTACACCTTC. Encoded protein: CASSLQTGATLGYGYTF.

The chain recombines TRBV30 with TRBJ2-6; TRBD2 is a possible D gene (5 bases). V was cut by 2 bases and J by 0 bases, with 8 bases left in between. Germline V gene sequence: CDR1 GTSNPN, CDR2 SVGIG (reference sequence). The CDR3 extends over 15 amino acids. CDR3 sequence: CAWSRRGSGANVLTF. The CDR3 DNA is TGTGCCTGGAGTCGCCGGGGCTCTGGGGCCAACGTCCTGACTTTC.

The CDR3, as DNA: TGTGCTAGTGCCCGACAGGGAGGCTATGGCTACACCTTC. It codes for CASARQGGYGYTF. This rearrangement joins TRBV12-5 to TRBJ1-2; 7 positions match TRBD1. Germline-derived CDR1 and CDR2 are LGHNT and FRNRAP. V lost 7 bases and J lost 4; bases outside the gene matches: 6. The CDR3 contains 13 residues.

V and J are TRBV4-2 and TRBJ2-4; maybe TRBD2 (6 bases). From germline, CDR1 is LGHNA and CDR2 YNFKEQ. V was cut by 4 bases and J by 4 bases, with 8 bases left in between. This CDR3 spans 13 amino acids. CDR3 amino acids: CASSPEGKNIQYF. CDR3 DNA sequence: TGTGCCAGCAGCCCGGAGGGAAAAAACATTCAGTACTTC.

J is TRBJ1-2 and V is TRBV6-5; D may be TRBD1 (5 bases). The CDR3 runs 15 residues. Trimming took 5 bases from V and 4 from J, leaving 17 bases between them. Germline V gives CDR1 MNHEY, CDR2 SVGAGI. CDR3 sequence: CASSRDGNPVYGYTF. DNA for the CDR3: TGTGCCAGCAGTAGGGACGGCAATCCTGTCTATGGCTACACCTTC.

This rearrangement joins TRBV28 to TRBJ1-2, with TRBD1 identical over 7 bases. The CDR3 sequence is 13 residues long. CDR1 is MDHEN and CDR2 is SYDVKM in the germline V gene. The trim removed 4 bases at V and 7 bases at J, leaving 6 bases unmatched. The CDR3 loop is CASSSTGEGGYTF. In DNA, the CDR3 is TGTGCCAGCAGTTCAACAGGGGAGGGTGGCTACACCTTC.

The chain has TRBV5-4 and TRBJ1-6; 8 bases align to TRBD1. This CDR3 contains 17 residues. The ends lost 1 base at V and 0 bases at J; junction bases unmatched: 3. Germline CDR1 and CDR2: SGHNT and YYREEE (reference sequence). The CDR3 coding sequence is TGTGCCAGCAGCTTGCAGGGGGCCATCTCCTATAATTCACCCCTCCACTTT. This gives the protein CASSLQGAISYNSPLHF.

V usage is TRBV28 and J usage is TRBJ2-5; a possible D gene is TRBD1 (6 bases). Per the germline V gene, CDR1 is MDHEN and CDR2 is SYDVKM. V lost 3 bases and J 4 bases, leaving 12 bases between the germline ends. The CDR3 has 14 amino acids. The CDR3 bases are TGTGCCAGCAGTTTCCTGGGACAAGGAGAGACCCAGTACTTC. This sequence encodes CASSFLGQGETQYF.

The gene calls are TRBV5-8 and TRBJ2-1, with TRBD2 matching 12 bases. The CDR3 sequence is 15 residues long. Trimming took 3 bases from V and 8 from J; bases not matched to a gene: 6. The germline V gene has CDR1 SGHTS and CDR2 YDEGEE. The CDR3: CASSSGLAGSDEQFF. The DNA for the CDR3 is TGTGCCAGCAGCTCCGGACTAGCGGGGAGCGATGAGCAGTTCTTC. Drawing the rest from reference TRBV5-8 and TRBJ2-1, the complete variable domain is EAGVTQSPTHLIKTRGQQATLRCSPISGHTSVYWYQQALGLGLQFLLWYDEGEERNRGNFPPRFSGRQFPNYSSELNVNALELEDSALYLCASSSGLAGSDEQFFGPGTRLTVL.

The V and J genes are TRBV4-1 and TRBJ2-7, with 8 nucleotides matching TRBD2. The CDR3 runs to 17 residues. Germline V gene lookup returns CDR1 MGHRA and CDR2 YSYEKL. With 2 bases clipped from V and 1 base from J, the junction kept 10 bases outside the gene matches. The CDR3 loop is CASSQNPAGGRSYEQYF. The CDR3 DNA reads TGCGCCAGCAGCCAAAACCCCGCTGGCGGGAGGTCCTACGAGCAGTACTTC.

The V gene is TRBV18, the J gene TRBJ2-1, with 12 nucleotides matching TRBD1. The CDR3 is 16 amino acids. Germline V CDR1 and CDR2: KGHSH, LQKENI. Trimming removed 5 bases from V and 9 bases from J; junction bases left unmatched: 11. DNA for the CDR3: TGTGCCAGCTCAAGCCTGCCGGGACAGGGGGCGGTTGAGCAGTTCTTC. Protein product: CASSSLPGQGAVEQFF.

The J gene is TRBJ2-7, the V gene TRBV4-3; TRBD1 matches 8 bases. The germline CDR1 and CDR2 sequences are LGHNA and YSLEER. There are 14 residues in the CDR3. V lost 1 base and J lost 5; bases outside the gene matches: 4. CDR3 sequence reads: CASSQADRAHEQYF. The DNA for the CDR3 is TGCGCCAGCAGCCAAGCGGACAGGGCCCACGAGCAGTACTTC.

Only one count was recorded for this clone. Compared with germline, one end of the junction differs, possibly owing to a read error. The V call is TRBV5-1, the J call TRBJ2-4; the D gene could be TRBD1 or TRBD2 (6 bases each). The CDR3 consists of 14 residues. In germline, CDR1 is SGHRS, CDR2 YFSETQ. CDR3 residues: CASGLGGGPNIQYF. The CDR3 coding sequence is TGCGCCAGCGGCTTAGGAGGGGGGCCGAACATTCAGTACTTC.

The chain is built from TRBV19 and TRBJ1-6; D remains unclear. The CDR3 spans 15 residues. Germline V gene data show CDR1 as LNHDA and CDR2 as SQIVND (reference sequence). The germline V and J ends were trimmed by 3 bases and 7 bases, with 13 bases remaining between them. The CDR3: CASSIPGRENSPLHF. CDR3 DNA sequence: TGTGCCAGTAGTATCCCTGGCAGAGAAAATTCACCCCTCCACTTT.

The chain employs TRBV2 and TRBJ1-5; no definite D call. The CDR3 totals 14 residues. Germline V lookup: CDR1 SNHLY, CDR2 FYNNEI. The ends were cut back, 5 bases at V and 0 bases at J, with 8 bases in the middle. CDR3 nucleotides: TGTGCCAGCAGTTCCGGAGATAGCAATCAGCCCCAGCATTTT. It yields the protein CASSSGDSNQPQHF.

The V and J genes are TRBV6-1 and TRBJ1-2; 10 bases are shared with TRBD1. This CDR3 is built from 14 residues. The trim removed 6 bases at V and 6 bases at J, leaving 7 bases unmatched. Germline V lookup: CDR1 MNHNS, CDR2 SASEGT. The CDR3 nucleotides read TGTGCCAGCAGCGCCACGGGACAGGGGCATGGCTACACCTTC. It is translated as CASSATGQGHGYTF.

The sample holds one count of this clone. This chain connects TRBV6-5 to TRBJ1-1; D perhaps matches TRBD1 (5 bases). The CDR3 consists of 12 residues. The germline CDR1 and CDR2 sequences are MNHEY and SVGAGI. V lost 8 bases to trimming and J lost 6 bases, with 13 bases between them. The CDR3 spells CASGSGAAEAFF. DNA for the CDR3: TGTGCCAGCGGGTCTGGGGCGGCTGAAGCTTTCTTT.

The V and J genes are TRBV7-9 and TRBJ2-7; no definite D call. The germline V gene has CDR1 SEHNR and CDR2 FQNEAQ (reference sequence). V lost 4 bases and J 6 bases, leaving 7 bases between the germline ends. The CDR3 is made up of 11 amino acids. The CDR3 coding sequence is TGTGCCAGCAGCTCCACTCCCGAGCAGTACTTC. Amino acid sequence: CASSSTPEQYF.

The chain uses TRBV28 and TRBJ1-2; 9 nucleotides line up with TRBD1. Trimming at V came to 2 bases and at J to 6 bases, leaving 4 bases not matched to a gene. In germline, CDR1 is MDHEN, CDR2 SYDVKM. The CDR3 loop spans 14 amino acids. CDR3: CASSLGDRENGYTF. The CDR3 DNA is TGTGCCAGCAGTTTAGGGGACAGGGAAAATGGCTACACCTTC.

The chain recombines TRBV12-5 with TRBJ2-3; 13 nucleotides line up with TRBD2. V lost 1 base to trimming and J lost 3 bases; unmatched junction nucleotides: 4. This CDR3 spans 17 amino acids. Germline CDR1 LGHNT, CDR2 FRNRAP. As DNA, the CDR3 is TGTGCTAGTGGTTTGGGGACTAGCGGGAGTGGTACAGATACGCAGTATTTT. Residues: CASGLGTSGSGTDTQYF.

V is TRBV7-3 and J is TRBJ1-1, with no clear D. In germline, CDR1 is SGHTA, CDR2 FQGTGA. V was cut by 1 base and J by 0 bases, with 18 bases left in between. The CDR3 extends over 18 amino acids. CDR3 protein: CASSLNTQAPRMNTEAFF. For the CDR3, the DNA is TGTGCCAGCAGCTTAAACACCCAGGCCCCCCGAATGAACACTGAAGCTTTCTTT.

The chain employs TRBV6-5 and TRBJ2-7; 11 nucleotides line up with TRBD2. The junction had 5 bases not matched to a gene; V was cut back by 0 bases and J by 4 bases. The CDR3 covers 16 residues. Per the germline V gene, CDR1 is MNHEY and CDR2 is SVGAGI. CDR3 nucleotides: TGTGCCAGCAGTTACTCACAACTAGCGGGGGCGTACGAGCAGTACTTC. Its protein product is CASSYSQLAGAYEQYF.

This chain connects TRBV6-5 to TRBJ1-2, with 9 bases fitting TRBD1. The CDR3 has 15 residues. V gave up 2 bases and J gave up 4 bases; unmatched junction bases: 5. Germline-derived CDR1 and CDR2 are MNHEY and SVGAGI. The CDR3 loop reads CASSYSTGGAYGYTF. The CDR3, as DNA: TGTGCCAGCAGTTACAGTACAGGGGGCGCCTATGGCTACACCTTC.

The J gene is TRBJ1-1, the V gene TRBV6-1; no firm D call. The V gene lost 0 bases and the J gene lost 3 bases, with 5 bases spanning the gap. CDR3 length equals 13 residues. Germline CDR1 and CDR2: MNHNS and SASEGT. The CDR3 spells CASSEAGDTEAFF. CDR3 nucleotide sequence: TGTGCCAGCAGTGAAGCCGGGGACACTGAAGCTTTCTTT.